A single sample is the source of the 20 T cell receptor beta chains below, sequenced in a study of blood T cell repertoires in COVID-19 (dated by TCRdb to 2019 to 2021). The receptor library was made with the immunoSEQ multiplex PCR assay. This is the immuneACCESS table as TCRdb keeps it, with only in-frame sequences that have V and J called. A part of the clones is gone; compared with another copy, unresolved V genes explain less than half, and the rest is unexplained. The table for this sample lists about 270,000 clones; around 81% of them were counted only once. The ten top clones hold around 2.9% of the sample. Sequenced material: peripheral blood. Source of these receptors: a woman aged 60 to 75 with active or convalescent COVID-19.

This chain links TRBV5-4 with TRBJ2-5, with 10 bases matching TRBD2. The CDR3 runs 17 residues. In germline, CDR1 is SGHNT, CDR2 YYREEE (reference sequence). Trimming cost V 3 bases and J 4 bases; bases outside gene matches: 12. The CDR3 nucleotides read TGTGCCAGCAGCTGGGACGGGCTAGCGGGGGCCTCAGAGACCCAGTACTTC. This encodes CASSWDGLAGASETQYF.

The chain combines TRBV2 with TRBJ2-2; 10 bases map to TRBD2. The V gene end was trimmed by 1 base and the J gene end by 7 bases; junction bases not matched to a gene: 3. The CDR3 loop spans 15 amino acids. Germline assignment: CDR1 SNHLY and CDR2 FYNNEI. CDR3 amino acids: CASSEGTSGYGELFF. The CDR3 DNA is TGTGCCAGCAGTGAAGGGACTAGCGGCTACGGGGAGCTGTTTTTT.

The gene calls are TRBV18 and TRBJ1-2, with TRBD1 as a possible D gene (5 bases). V was trimmed by 0 bases and J by 4 bases, leaving 12 bases between them. CDR3 size: 15 residues. Per germline, CDR1 KGHSH and CDR2 LQKENI. CDR3 protein: CASSPPMGRGYGYTF. The DNA for the CDR3 is TGTGCCAGCTCACCACCGATGGGGCGCGGCTATGGCTACACCTTC.

Only a few counts were recorded for this clone. The chain is built from TRBV2 and TRBJ2-7; D is unresolved. The germline V gene has CDR1 SNHLY and CDR2 FYNNEI. V was pared by 7 bases and J by 2 bases, with 12 bases between. This CDR3 is 13 amino acids long. This chain's CDR3 is CASTTEHPYEQYF. The CDR3 nucleotides read TGTGCCAGCACCACAGAGCACCCCTACGAGCAGTACTTC. The whole variable domain, filled in from reference TRBV2 and TRBJ2-7, reads EPEVTQTPSHQVTQMGQEVILRCVPISNHLYFYWYRQILGQKVEFLVSFYNNEISEKSEIFDDQFSVERPDGSNFTLKIRSTKLEDSAMYFCASTTEHPYEQYFGPGTRLTVT.

The chain links TRBV7-8 to TRBJ2-1, with 8 bases identical to TRBD2. The V and J ends lost 2 bases and 4 bases, in that order; junction bases with no gene match: 10. The CDR3 sequence is 17 residues long. Germline V lookup: CDR1 SGHVS, CDR2 FQNEAQ. CDR3 sequence: CASSLSPGGPSYNEQFF. CDR3 sequence (DNA): TGTGCCAGCAGCTTATCTCCGGGGGGGCCATCATACAATGAGCAGTTCTTC. Together with reference TRBV7-8 and TRBJ2-1, the CDR3 gives the full variable domain: GAGVSQSPRYKVAKRGQDVALRCDPISGHVSLFWYQQALGQGPEFLTYFQNEAQLDKSGLPSDRFFAERPEGSVSTLKIQRTQQEDSAVYLCASSLSPGGPSYNEQFFGPGTRLTVL.

This clone was detected many times. This sample also contains other DNA sequences that code for the same CDR3. V gene TRBV12-3 or TRBV12-4 combines with J gene TRBJ1-2, with 8 bases identical to TRBD1. V shed 5 bases, J shed 8 bases, and the junction held 4 bases outside the gene matches. The CDR3 sequence is 12 residues long. In nucleotides, the CDR3 is TGTGCCAGCAGTCCTGGACAGGGCGGCTACACCTTC. It codes for CASSPGQGGYTF.

The chain is built from TRBV7-8 and TRBJ1-5; possible D gene TRBD1, 6 bases. Germline CDR1 and CDR2: SGHVS and FQNEAQ. This CDR3 is built from 15 residues. Trimming shortened V by 8 bases and J by 0 bases, and 14 bases separated the two germline ends. The CDR3 nucleotides read TGTGCCAGCGGCCCAGGGGCCTATAGCAATCAGCCCCAGCATTTT. It encodes CASGPGAYSNQPQHF.

The chain has TRBV7-9 and TRBJ2-7; 10 positions agree with TRBD1. This CDR3 region has 16 residues. Germline V gives CDR1 SEHNR, CDR2 FQNEAQ (reference sequence). The V segment lost 3 bases and the J segment 5 bases; nucleotides outside the gene matches: 10. The CDR3 protein is CASSFPPGQGIHEQYF. The CDR3 DNA is TGTGCCAGCAGCTTCCCCCCGGGACAGGGGATCCACGAGCAGTACTTC.

The chain links TRBV27 to TRBJ2-7; 7 bases align to TRBD1. The germline CDR1 and CDR2 sequences are MNHEY and SMNVEV (reference sequence). The junction had 11 bases not matched to a gene; V was cut back by 3 bases and J by 6 bases. The CDR3 spans 15 residues. CDR3 nucleotides: TGTGCCAGCAGTTTGTACCGACAGGGAACTTCCGAGCAGTACTTC. Translating it yields CASSLYRQGTSEQYF.

Comments on this clone: Other DNA sequences in the sample encode the same CDR3. The chain couples TRBV4-2 to TRBJ2-1; the match to TRBD2 covers 11 bases. Trimming cost V 0 bases and J 6 bases; bases outside gene matches: 4. This CDR3 has 16 amino acids. Looked up from germline, CDR1 is LGHNA and CDR2 is YNFKEQ. Written as DNA, the CDR3 is TGTGCCAGCAGCCAAGATTTTAGCGGGGGGGCCAATGAGCAGTTCTTC. It encodes CASSQDFSGGANEQFF.

The CDR3: CASSLGGQFYGYTF. CDR3 nucleotides: TGCGCCAGCAGCCTTGGGGGACAGTTCTATGGCTACACCTTC. This chain connects TRBV4-3 to TRBJ1-2; 7 positions agree with TRBD1. Germline V gene data show CDR1 as LGHNA and CDR2 as YSLEER. Trimming cost V 4 bases and J 4 bases; bases outside gene matches: 6. The CDR3 contains 14 residues.

This chain links TRBV3-1 (or the pseudogene TRBV3-2) with TRBJ1-4; 7 positions match TRBD1. J lost 3 bases, V lost 4 bases, and 2 bases had no gene match. Germline V lookup: CDR1 LGHDT, CDR2 YNNKEL (reference sequence). There are 14 residues in the CDR3. The chain's CDR3 is CASSLGTANEKLFF. The CDR3 DNA reads as TGTGCCAGCAGCCTCGGGACAGCTAATGAAAAACTGTTTTTT.

The rearrangement uses TRBV10-3 and TRBJ2-7; D gene unclear. The CDR3 spans 13 residues. The V and J ends lost 4 bases and 2 bases respectively, with 9 bases between them. CDR1 and CDR2 (germline): ENHRY, SYGVKD. In nucleotides, the CDR3 is TGTGCCATCAGTGGAACGGTAGCCTACGAGCAGTACTTC. Translated, it gives CAISGTVAYEQYF.

The V and J genes are TRBV5-1 and TRBJ2-3, with 8 bases identical to TRBD2. The germline V gene encodes CDR1 SGHRS and CDR2 YFSETQ. The V segment lost 1 base and the J segment 1 base; nucleotides outside the gene matches: 11. CDR3 size: 18 residues. The DNA for the CDR3 is TGCGCCAGCAGCTTGCAACGGGGGGGCCTGAAGGGCACAGATACGCAGTATTTT. Translated, it gives CASSLQRGGLKGTDTQYF.

Notes on this clone: This specimen includes other DNA sequences encoding the same CDR3. This chain connects TRBV18 to TRBJ2-3, with TRBD2 matching 16 bases. Trimming took 2 bases from V and 6 from J; bases not matched to a gene: 2. This CDR3 spans 16 amino acids. Germline V gives CDR1 KGHSH, CDR2 LQKENI. The DNA for the CDR3 is TGTGCCAGCTCACCAGGGACTAGCGGGGGGGCCGATACGCAGTATTTT. Protein product: CASSPGTSGGADTQYF.

The chain uses TRBV15 and TRBJ2-1; TRBD1 might be the D (5 bases). The germline V and J ends were trimmed by 1 base and 6 bases, with 13 bases remaining between them. The CDR3 extends over 15 amino acids. Germline V gives CDR1 LNHNV, CDR2 YYDKDF (reference sequence). The CDR3 nucleotides are TGTGCCACCAGCAGAGTGGTAGAAAGGGGCAATGAGCAGTTCTTC. Translated, it gives CATSRVVERGNEQFF.

V is TRBV2 and J is TRBJ1-2, with 9 bases that match TRBD1. This CDR3 region has 14 residues. Losses at the gene ends were 4 bases for V and 7 bases for J; bases not matched to a gene: 7. Germline loops: CDR1 SNHLY, CDR2 FYNNEI. CDR3 protein: CASSARTGDRGYTF. CDR3 DNA sequence: TGTGCCAGCAGTGCGCGGACAGGGGATCGTGGCTACACCTTC.

The rearrangement links TRBV4-3 to TRBJ2-3; 7 nucleotides match TRBD1. Germline values: CDR1 LGHNA, CDR2 YSLEER. The CDR3 runs to 16 residues. Unmatched junction bases numbered 6, after V lost 0 bases and J lost 3 bases. DNA of the CDR3: TGCGCCAGCAGCCAAGATGACAGGGTTGGGACAGATACGCAGTATTTT. As protein: CASSQDDRVGTDTQYF.

The CDR3 region has the DNA TGTGCCAGTAGTATAACAGCGGGAAGGAATGAGCAGTTCTTC. Translated: CASSITAGRNEQFF. The chain employs TRBV19 and TRBJ2-1, with 7 bases identical to TRBD2. With V trimmed by 2 bases and J by 7 bases, 5 bases remained unmatched. The CDR3 extends over 14 amino acids. Germline V CDR1 and CDR2: LNHDA, SQIVND (reference sequence).

The chain employs TRBV5-8 and TRBJ2-5, with D perhaps TRBD2 (6 bases). The CDR3 runs to 16 residues. The germline V gene encodes CDR1 SGHTS and CDR2 YDEGEE. V lost 0 bases and J 3 bases, leaving 15 bases between the germline ends. This chain's CDR3 is CASSLERGAQKETQYF. Written as DNA, the CDR3 is TGTGCCAGCAGCTTGGAGCGCGGGGCCCAGAAAGAGACCCAGTACTTC.